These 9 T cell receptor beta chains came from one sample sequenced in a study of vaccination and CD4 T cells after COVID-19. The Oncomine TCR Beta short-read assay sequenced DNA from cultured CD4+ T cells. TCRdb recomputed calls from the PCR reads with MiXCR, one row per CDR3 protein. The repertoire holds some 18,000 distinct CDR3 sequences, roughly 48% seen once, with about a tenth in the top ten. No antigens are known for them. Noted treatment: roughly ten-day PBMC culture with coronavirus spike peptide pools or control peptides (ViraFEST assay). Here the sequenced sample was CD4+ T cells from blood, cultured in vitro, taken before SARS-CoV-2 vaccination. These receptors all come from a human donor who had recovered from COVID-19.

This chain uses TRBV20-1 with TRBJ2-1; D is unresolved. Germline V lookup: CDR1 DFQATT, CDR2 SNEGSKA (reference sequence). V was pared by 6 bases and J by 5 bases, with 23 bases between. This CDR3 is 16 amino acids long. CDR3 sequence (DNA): TGCAGTGCCCGAGACCAGATGAACCAAATTAACAATGAGCAGTTCTTC. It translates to CSARDQMNQINNEQFF.

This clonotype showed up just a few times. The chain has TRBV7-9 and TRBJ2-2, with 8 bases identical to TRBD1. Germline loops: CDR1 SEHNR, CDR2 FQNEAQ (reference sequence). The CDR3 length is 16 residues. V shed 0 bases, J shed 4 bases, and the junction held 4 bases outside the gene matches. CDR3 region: CASSLARGHITGELFF. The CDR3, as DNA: TGTGCCAGCAGCTTAGCCAGGGGGCACATCACCGGGGAGCTGTTTTTT.

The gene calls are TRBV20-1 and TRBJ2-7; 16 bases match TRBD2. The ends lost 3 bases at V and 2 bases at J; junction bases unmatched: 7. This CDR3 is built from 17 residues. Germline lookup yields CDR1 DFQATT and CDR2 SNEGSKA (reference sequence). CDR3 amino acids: CSARSGLAGGFTYEQYF. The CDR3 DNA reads TGCAGTGCTAGGTCGGGACTAGCGGGAGGGTTTACCTACGAGCAGTACTTC.

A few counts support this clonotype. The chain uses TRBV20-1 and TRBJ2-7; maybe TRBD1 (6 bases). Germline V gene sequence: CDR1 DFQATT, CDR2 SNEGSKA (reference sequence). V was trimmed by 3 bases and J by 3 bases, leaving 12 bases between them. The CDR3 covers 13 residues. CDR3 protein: CSASPDRYYEQYF. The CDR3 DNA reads TGCAGTGCTAGCCCCGACAGGTACTACGAGCAGTACTTC.

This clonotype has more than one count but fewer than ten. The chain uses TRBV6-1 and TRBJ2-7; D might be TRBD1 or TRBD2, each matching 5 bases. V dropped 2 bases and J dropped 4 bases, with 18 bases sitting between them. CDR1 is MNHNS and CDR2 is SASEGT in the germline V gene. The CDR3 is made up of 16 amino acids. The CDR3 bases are TGTGCCAGCAGTGAACCCGGCTTCTTGGGGGATTACGAGCAGTACTTC. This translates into CASSEPGFLGDYEQYF.

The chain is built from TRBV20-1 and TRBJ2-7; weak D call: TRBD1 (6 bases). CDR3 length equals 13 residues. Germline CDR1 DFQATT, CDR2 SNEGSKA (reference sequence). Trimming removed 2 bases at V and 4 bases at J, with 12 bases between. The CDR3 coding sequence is TGCAGTGCTAGAACCAGGGGTGGGTACGAGCAGTACTTC. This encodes CSARTRGGYEQYF.

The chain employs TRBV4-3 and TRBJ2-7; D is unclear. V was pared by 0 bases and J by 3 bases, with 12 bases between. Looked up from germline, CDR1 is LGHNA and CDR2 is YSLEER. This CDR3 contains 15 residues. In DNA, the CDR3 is TGCGCCAGCAGCCAAGATGTATTAGGAGACTACGAGCAGTACTTC. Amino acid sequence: CASSQDVLGDYEQYF.

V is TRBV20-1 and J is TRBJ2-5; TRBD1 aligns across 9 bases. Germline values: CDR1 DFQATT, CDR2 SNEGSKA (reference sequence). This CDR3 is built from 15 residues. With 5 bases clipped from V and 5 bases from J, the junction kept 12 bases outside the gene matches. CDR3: CSAPDTRTGAETQYF. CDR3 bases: TGCAGTGCTCCGGACACCAGGACAGGGGCGGAGACCCAGTACTTC.

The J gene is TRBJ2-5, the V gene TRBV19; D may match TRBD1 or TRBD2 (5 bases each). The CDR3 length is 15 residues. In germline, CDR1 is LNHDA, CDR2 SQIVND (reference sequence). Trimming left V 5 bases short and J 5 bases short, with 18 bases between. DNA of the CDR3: TGTGCCAGTAGTTACCGGGACGGAGAGTGGGAGACCCAGTACTTC. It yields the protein CASSYRDGEWETQYF.